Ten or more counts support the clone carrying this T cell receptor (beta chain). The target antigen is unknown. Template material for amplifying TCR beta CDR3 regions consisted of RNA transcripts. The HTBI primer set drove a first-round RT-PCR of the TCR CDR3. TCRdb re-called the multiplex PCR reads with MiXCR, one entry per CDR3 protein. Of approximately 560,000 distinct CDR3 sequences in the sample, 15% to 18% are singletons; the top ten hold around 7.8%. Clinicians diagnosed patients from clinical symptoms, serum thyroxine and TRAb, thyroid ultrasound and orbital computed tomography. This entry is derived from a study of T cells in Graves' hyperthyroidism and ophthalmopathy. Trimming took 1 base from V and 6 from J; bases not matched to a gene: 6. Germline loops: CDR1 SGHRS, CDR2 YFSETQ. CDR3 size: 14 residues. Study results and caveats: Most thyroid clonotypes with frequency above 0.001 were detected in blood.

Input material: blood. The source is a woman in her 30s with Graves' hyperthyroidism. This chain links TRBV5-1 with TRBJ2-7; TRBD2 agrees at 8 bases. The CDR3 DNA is TGCGCCAGCAGCTTGCGCGGACTAGCCGCCGAGCAGTACTTC. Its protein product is CASSLRGLAAEQYF.